This T cell receptor beta chain was recorded in a study of T-cell memory formation after mild COVID-19. This CDR3 has 14 amino acids. Trimming cost V 3 bases and J 4 bases; bases outside gene matches: 6. Germline CDR1 is GTSNPN and CDR2 is SVGIG (reference sequence). TCRdb fed the 5' RACE reads into MiXCR, producing one record per CDR3 protein. The table lists a few hundred thousand distinct CDR3 sequences, 8% to 10% of them singletons. This TCR was recovered from a man between 18 and 29 years old who had mild COVID-19 (a few samples of this study predate the infection). Cell type and time point are not known. The rearrangement links TRBV30 to TRBJ1-2, with 9 bases aligning to TRBD1. Sequencing used PBMCs or a T cell subset sorted from them (not recorded which). The CDR3 region has the DNA TGTGCCTGGAGCGACAGGGGGAAGGTCTATGGCTACACCTTC. It translates to CAWSDRGKVYGYTF.